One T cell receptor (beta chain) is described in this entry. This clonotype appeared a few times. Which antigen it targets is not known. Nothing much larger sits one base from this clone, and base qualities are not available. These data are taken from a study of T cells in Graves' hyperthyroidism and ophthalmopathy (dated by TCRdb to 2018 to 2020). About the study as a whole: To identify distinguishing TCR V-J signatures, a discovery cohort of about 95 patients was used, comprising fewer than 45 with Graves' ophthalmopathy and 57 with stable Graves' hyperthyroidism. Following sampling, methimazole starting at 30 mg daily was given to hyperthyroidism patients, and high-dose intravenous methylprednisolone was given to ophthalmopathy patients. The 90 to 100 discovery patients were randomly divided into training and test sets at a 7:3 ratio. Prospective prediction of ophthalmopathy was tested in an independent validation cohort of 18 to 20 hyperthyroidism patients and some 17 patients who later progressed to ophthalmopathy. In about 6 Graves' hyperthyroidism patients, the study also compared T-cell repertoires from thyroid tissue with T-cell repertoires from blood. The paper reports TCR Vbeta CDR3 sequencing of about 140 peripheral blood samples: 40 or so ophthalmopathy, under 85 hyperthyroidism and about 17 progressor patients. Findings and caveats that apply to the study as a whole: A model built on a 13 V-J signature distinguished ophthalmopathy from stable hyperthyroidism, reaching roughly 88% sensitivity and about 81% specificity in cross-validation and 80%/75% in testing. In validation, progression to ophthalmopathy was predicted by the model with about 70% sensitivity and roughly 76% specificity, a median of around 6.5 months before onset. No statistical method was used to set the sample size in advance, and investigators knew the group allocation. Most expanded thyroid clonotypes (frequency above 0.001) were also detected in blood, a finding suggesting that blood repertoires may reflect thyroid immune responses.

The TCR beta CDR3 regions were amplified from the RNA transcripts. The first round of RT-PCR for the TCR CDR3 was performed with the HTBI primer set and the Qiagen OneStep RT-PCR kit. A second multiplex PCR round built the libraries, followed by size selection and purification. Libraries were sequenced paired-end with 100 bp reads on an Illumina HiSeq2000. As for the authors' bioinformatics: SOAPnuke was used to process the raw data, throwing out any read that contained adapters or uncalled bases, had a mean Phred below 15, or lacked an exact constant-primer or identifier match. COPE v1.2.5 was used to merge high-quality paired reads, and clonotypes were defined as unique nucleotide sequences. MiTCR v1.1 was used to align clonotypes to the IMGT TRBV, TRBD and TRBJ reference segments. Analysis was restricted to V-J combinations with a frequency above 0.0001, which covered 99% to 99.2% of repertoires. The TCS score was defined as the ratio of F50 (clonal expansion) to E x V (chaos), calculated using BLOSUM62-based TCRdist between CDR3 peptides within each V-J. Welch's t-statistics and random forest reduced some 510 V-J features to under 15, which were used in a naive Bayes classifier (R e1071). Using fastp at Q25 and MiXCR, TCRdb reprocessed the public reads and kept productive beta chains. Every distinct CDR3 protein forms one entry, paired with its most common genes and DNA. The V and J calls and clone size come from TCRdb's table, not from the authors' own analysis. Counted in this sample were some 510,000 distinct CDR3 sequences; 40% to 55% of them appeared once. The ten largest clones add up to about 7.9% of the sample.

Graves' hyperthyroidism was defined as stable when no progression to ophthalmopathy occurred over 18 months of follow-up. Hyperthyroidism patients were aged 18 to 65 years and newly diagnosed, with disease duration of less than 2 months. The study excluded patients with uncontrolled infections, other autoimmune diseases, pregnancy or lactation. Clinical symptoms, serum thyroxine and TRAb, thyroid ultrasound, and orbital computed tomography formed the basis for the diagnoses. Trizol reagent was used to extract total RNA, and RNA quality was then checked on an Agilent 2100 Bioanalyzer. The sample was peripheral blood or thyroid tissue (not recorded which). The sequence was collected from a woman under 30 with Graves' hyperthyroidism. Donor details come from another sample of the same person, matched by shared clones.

The sequence in DNA is TGTGCCAGCAGCCCAGCCCGGGGGGGGACCCAGTACTTC. The translation is CASSPARGGTQYF. The chain joins TRBV7-9 to TRBJ2-5, and TRBD2 aligns with 8 junction nucleotides. The CDR3 holds 13 amino acids from the cysteine to the phenylalanine. The sequence is cut down to CDR3 DNA, 39 bases in frame from base 1. V loses 5 bases at its end and J loses 7 bases; junction bases beyond the gene matches: 6. From a lookup of the germline V gene (reference sequence), CDR1 and CDR2 are SEHNR and FQNEAQ.